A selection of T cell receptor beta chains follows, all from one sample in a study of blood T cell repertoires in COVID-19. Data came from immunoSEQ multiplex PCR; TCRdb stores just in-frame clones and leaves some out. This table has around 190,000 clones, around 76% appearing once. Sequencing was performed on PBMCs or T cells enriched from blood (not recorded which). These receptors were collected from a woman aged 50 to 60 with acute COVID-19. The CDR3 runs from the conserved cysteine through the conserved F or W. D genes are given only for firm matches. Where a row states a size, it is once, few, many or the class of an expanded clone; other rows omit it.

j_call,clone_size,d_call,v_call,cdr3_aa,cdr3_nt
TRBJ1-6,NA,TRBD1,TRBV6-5,CASRTQGVGDSPLHF,TGTGCCAGCAGAACTCAGGGGGTAGGTGATTCACCCCTCCACTTT
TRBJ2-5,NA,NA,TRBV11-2,CASSPRGGNNQETQYF,TGTGCCAGCAGCCCGAGGGGGGGTAACAATCAAGAGACCCAGTACTTC
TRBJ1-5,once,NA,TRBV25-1,CASRGHSNQPQHF,TGTGCCAGCCGCGGACACAGCAATCAGCCCCAGCATTTT
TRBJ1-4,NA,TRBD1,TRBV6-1,CASSDNRGRYEKLFF,TGTGCCAGCAGTGATAACAGGGGTCGTTATGAAAAACTGTTTTTT
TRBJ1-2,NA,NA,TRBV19,CASSIGQGSNYGYTF,TGTGCCAGTAGTATTGGTCAGGGCTCTAACTATGGCTACACCTTC
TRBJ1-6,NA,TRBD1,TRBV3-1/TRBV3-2,CASSHFRDSLDSLHF,TGTGCCAGCAGTCATTTCCGGGACAGTCTTGATTCCCTCCACTTT
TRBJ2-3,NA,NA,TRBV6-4,CASSDTSGADTQYF,TGTGCCAGCAGTGATACTAGTGGGGCAGATACGCAGTATTTT
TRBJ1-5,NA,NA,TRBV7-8,CASSFPMAGGNQPQHF,TGTGCCAGCAGCTTTCCGATGGCGGGGGGCAATCAGCCCCAGCATTTT
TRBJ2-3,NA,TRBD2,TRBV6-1,CASSEGPGLAGTDTQYF,TGTGCCAGCAGTGAAGGACCGGGACTAGCGGGCACAGATACGCAGTATTTT
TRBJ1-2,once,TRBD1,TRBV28,CASSLPRTGYNYGYTF,TGTGCCAGCAGTTTACCACGGACAGGCTATAACTATGGCTACACCTTC
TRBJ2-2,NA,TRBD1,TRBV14,CASSQRTGIGELFF,TGTGCCAGCAGCCAAAGGACAGGGATCGGGGAGCTGTTTTTT
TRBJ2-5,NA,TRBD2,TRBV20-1,CSASRTSGGETQYF,TGCAGTGCTAGTAGAACTAGCGGGGGAGAGACCCAGTACTTC
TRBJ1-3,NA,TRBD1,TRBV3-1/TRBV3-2,CASSQEVWGTGGSGNTIYF,TGTGCCAGCAGCCAAGAAGTCTGGGGGACAGGGGGCTCTGGAAACACCATATATTTT
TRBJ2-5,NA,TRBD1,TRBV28,CASSISDRVQETQYF,TGTGCCAGCAGTATTTCGGACAGGGTACAAGAGACCCAGTACTTC
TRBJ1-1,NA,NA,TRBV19,CASSVRDMNTEAFF,TGTGCCAGTAGTGTCCGGGACATGAACACTGAAGCTTTCTTT
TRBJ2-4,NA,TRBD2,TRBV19,CASSRGGQNIQYF,TGTGCCAGTAGCCGGGGGGGCCAAAACATTCAGTACTTC
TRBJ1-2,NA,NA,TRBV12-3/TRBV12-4,CASSVGTSYGYTF,TGTGCCAGCAGCGTTGGGACAAGCTATGGCTACACCTTC
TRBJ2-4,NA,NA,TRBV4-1,CASSHPPRAKNIQYF,TGCGCCAGCAGCCACCCCCCACGGGCCAAAAACATTCAGTACTTC
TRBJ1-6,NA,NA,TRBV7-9,CASSQTGDSPLHF,TGTGCCAGCAGCCAGACAGGAGATTCACCCCTCCACTTT
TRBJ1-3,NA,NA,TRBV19,CASSMGGSGNTIYF,TGTGCCAGTAGTATGGGAGGCTCAGGAAACACCATATATTTT
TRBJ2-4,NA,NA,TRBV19,CASSILGRGGGKNIQYF,TGTGCCAGTAGTATATTGGGCAGGGGTGGGGGTAAGAACATTCAGTACTTC
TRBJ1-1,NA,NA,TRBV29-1,CSVSTGNTEAFF,TGCAGCGTGTCAACAGGGAACACTGAAGCTTTCTTT
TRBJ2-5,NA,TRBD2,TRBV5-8,CASSPGGRGETQYF,TGTGCCAGCAGCCCGGGGGGGCGTGGGGAGACCCAGTACTTC
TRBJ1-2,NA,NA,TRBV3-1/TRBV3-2,CASSQGIVLRGYTF,TGTGCCAGCAGCCAAGGTATTGTCCTACGTGGCTACACCTTC
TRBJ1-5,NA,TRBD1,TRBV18,CASSRGTGGNQPQHF,TGTGCCAGCTCACGGGGGACAGGGGGCAATCAGCCCCAGCATTTT
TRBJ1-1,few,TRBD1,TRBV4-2,CASRGNRGGRPEAFF,TGTGCCAGCAGGGGAAACAGGGGAGGAAGGCCTGAAGCTTTCTTT
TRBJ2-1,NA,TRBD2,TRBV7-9,CASSSGLAGSFF,TGTGCCAGCAGCTCGGGACTAGCCGGTTCGTTCTTC
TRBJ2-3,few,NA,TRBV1,CTSSQEASGGEDTQYF,TGCACCAGCAGCCAAGAGGCTAGCGGGGGGGAGGATACGCAGTATTTT
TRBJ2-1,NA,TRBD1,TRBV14,CASSPGDRGLYNEQFF,TGTGCCAGCAGCCCAGGGGACAGGGGGCTCTACAATGAGCAGTTCTTC
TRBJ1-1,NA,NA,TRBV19,CASSPVTEFTEAFF,TGTGCCAGTAGTCCGGTGACAGAGTTCACTGAAGCTTTCTTT
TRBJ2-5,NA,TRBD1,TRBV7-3,CASSARDRGPETQYF,TGTGCCAGCAGCGCCAGGGACAGGGGGCCAGAGACCCAGTACTTC
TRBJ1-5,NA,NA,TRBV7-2,CASSLVGGNQPQHF,TGTGCCAGCAGCTTGGTGGGAGGGAATCAGCCCCAGCATTTT
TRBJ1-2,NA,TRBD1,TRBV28,CASSSTGTYGYTF,TGTGCCAGCAGTTCGACAGGGACCTATGGCTACACCTTC
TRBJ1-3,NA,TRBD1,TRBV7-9,CASSLGQGVGNTIYF,TGTGCCAGCAGCCTGGGACAGGGGGTTGGAAACACCATATATTTT
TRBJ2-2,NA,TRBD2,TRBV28,CASSEATSGVSGELFF,TGTGCCAGCAGTGAAGCGACTAGCGGAGTCTCCGGGGAGCTGTTTTTT
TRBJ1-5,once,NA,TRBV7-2,CASSSDLLPRPQHF,TGTGCCAGCAGCTCAGACCTGTTGCCTAGGCCCCAGCATTTT
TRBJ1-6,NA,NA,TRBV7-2,CASRRGLGGNSPLHF,TGTGCCAGCAGAAGAGGACTCGGGGGAAATTCACCCCTCCACTTT
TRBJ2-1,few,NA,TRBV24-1,CATSDWGGRGNEQFF,TGTGCCACCAGTGATTGGGGGGGGCGAGGCAATGAGCAGTTCTTC
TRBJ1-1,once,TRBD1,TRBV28,CASSQIGQGNTEAFF,TGTGCCAGCAGTCAAATCGGACAGGGAAACACTGAAGCTTTCTTT
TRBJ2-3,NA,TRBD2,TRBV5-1,CASSPKTSGTTDTQYF,TGCGCCAGCAGCCCGAAGACTAGCGGGACCACAGATACGCAGTATTTT
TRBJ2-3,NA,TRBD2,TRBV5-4,CASSSEGQRGEGTQYF,TGTGCCAGCAGTTCTGAAGGACAGCGGGGGGAGGGGACGCAGTATTTT
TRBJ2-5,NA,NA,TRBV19,CASSAVQETQYF,TGTGCCAGTAGTGCGGTACAAGAGACCCAGTACTTC
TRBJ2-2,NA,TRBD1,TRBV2,CASSGRILLRTGSGELFF,TGTGCCAGCAGCGGGCGAATTCTTCTAAGGACAGGGAGCGGGGAGCTGTTTTTT
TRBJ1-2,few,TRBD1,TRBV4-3,CASSHQLTGEGRFGYTF,TGCGCCAGCAGCCATCAACTGACAGGGGAGGGGAGGTTTGGCTACACCTTC
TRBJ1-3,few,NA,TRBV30,CAWSDRAFGNTIYF,TGTGCCTGGAGTGACAGGGCGTTTGGAAACACCATATATTTT
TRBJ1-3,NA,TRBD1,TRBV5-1,CASSTAGTVSGNTIYF,TGCGCCAGCAGCACGGCCGGGACAGTCTCTGGAAACACCATATATTTT
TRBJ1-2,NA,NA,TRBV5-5,CASSGGRGGNYGYTF,TGTGCCAGCAGCGGGGGTAGGGGAGGAAACTATGGCTACACCTTC
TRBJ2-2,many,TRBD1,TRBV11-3,CASSSAGTGIVGELFF,TGTGCCAGCAGCTCCGCCGGGACAGGGATTGTCGGGGAGCTGTTTTTT
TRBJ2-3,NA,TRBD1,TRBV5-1,CASSKGQGTDTQYF,TGCGCCAGCAGCAAGGGACAGGGCACAGATACGCAGTATTTT
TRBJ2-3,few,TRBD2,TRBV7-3,CASSLGPGLATDTQYF,TGTGCCAGCAGCTTAGGTCCGGGACTAGCGACAGATACGCAGTATTTT
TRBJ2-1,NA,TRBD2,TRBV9,CASSKAGGHEQFF,TGTGCCAGCAGCAAAGCGGGGGGCCATGAGCAGTTCTTC
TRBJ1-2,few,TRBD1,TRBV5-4,CASSQGQAQANYGYTF,TGTGCCAGCAGCCAAGGACAGGCCCAAGCTAACTATGGCTACACCTTC
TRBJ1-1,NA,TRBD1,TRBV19,CASSPHPGQGRDRGDGTEAFF,TGTGCCAGTAGCCCCCATCCGGGACAGGGGAGGGATAGGGGTGACGGCACTGAAGCTTTCTTT
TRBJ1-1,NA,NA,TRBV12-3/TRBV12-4,CATSTGGTEAFF,TGTGCCACTTCAACCGGGGGCACTGAAGCTTTCTTT
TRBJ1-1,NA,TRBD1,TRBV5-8,CASSWTGTVNTEAFF,TGTGCCAGCAGCTGGACCGGGACAGTGAACACTGAAGCTTTCTTT
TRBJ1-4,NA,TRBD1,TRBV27,CASRYFRDSNEKLFF,TGTGCCAGCAGGTACTTCCGGGACAGTAATGAAAAACTGTTTTTT
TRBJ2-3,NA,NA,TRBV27,CASSLSRQDRTDTQYF,TGTGCCAGCAGTTTATCGAGACAGGACCGCACAGATACGCAGTATTTT